This section outlines one T cell receptor (beta chain) sequence together with its context. The record originates from a study of T cells in Graves' hyperthyroidism and ophthalmopathy. Germline assignment: CDR1 MNHEY and CDR2 SMNVEV (reference sequence). With 6 bases clipped from V and 0 bases from J, the junction kept 5 bases outside the gene matches. The CDR3 extends over 15 amino acids. RNA transcripts yielded amplified TCR beta CDR3 regions. TCR CDR3 underwent first-round RT-PCR with the HTBI primer set. TCRdb processed the multiplex PCR reads anew with MiXCR; each CDR3 protein has one entry. The repertoire consists of 350,000 to 500,000 distinct CDR3 sequences, with approximately 13% occurring once and the leading ten covering 5.3%.

The specimen sequenced was blood. The clonotype was recovered from a woman between 18 and 30 years old with Graves' hyperthyroidism. V and J are TRBV27 and TRBJ1-1; 9 bases are a match to TRBD1. CDR3 amino acids: CASSPGQGLNTEAFF. The DNA of the CDR3 is TGTGCCAGCAGCCCGGGACAGGGATTGAACACTGAAGCTTTCTTT.